Below are 21 T cell receptor beta chains sequenced from a single sample in a study of T cell repertoires in cytomegalovirus infection. TCRdb reprocessed the reads via MiXCR and lists one record per CDR3 protein. The sample carries hundreds of thousands of distinct CDR3 sequences, about a sixth recorded once. The sequenced sample consisted of PBMCs. Receptors originate from a human donor in good health (CMV status not recorded). Some clones in this sample may be carry-over from other donors' samples.

This clonotype was observed a few times. The gene calls are TRBV7-6 and TRBJ2-3, with D perhaps matching TRBD1 or TRBD2 (5 bases each). The CDR3 is 16 residues long. V lost 1 base, J lost 1 base, and 12 bases lay in between. Germline CDR1 is SGHVS and CDR2 is FNYEAQ. DNA of the CDR3: TGTGCCAGCAGCTTAGGGCAGGGACGGGGCACAGATACGCAGTATTTT. As protein: CASSLGQGRGTDTQYF.

V and J are TRBV24-1 and TRBJ1-2; D is ambiguous. Trimming pared 9 bases from V and 8 bases from J, leaving 12 bases between. The CDR3 runs to 11 residues. CDR1 and CDR2 (germline): KGHDR, SFDVKD. In nucleotides, the CDR3 is TGTGCCACCGGACTGTCCTGGGGCTACACCTTC. Protein product: CATGLSWGYTF.

This rearrangement joins TRBV3-1 to TRBJ2-1; D unresolved. The V gene's germline CDR1 is LGHDT and CDR2 YNNKEL (reference sequence). Trimming removed 1 base at V and 7 bases at J, with 14 bases between. The CDR3 is made up of 15 amino acids. Here the CDR3 DNA reads TGTGCCAGCAGCCAAGCCCCAAACGTGGCTAATGAGCAGTTCTTC. Translated, it gives CASSQAPNVANEQFF.

The chain recombines TRBV6-6 with TRBJ1-2; 8 nucleotides match TRBD1. V lost 7 bases and J lost 2; bases outside the gene matches: 12. Per the germline V gene, CDR1 is MNHNY and CDR2 is SVGAGI (reference sequence). The CDR3 covers 16 residues. The CDR3 here is CASTKGTGPINYGYTF. CDR3 DNA sequence: TGTGCCAGCACCAAAGGGACAGGCCCTATCAACTATGGCTACACCTTC.

The chain links TRBV6-1 to TRBJ2-2; TRBD1 matches at 8 bases. The CDR3 loop spans 15 amino acids. V shed 6 bases and J 5 bases; nucleotides not matched to a gene: 8. Per the germline V gene, CDR1 is MNHNS and CDR2 is SASEGT. The CDR3 sequence is CASRELTGGTGELFF. CDR3 nucleotides: TGTGCCAGCAGGGAACTCACAGGGGGAACCGGGGAGCTGTTTTTT.

This clonotype appeared many times. The chain joins TRBV12-3 or TRBV12-4 to TRBJ2-1, with D possibly being TRBD1 (6 bases). The CDR3 contains 15 residues. The V and J ends lost 5 bases and 5 bases respectively, with 16 bases between them. The CDR3, as DNA: TGTGCCAGCAGTCGCCAGGGGTCCCATGACAATGAGCAGTTCTTC. Translation: CASSRQGSHDNEQFF.

This chain uses TRBV19 with TRBJ1-1, with 7 positions matching TRBD1. The V segment lost 5 bases and the J segment 5 bases; nucleotides outside the gene matches: 5. The CDR3 covers 13 residues. Germline CDR1 LNHDA, CDR2 SQIVND (reference sequence). The CDR3 nucleotides are TGTGCCAGTAGTGGGACAGTCGAGACTGAAGCTTTCTTT. It translates to CASSGTVETEAFF. The variable domain in full, with the rest retrieved from reference TRBV19 and TRBJ1-1, is DGGITQSPKYLFRKEGQNVTLSCEQNLNHDAMYWYRQDPGQGLRLIYYSQIVNDFQKGDIAEGYSVSREKKESFPLTVTSAQKNPTAFYLCASSGTVETEAFFGQGTRLTVV.

The rearrangement uses TRBV20-1 and TRBJ2-7; D might be TRBD2 (6 bases). CDR3 length equals 14 residues. Germline-derived CDR1 and CDR2 are DFQATT and SNEGSKA (reference sequence). Trimming stripped 3 bases from V and 2 bases from J, with 14 bases between. The CDR3 DNA reads as TGCAGTGCTAGGGGAGGCGGCGCTACCTACGAGCAGTACTTC. Its translation is CSARGGGATYEQYF.

The chain couples TRBV7-9 to TRBJ1-6, with D uncertain. The CDR3 is 18 amino acids. Trimming removed 1 base from V and 0 bases from J, with 13 bases in between. CDR1 is SEHNR and CDR2 is FQNEAQ in the germline V gene (reference sequence). The CDR3 DNA sequence: TGTGCCAGCAGCTTAGGTTGGCGGGTCAGCTCCTATAATTCACCCCTCCACTTT. Translating gives CASSLGWRVSSYNSPLHF.

The rearrangement joins TRBV9 to TRBJ2-1, with D possibly TRBD2 on 6 matching bases. The CDR3 covers 17 residues. V gave up 3 bases and J gave up 4 bases, with 20 bases separating them. The germline V gene encodes CDR1 SGDLS and CDR2 YYNGEE. The CDR3 region is CASSARLGGMGYNEQFF. CDR3 DNA sequence: TGTGCCAGCAGCGCACGACTGGGGGGAATGGGGTACAATGAGCAGTTCTTC. The full variable domain, in which reference TRBV9 and TRBJ2-1 provide the parts outside the CDR3, is DSGVTQTPKHLITATGQRVTLRCSPRSGDLSVYWYQQSLDQGLQFLIQYYNGEERAKGNILERFSAQQFPDLHSELNLSSLELGDSALYFCASSARLGGMGYNEQFFGPGTRLTVL.

The chain combines TRBV6-5 with TRBJ1-1, with 7 bases aligning to TRBD1. Per the germline V gene, CDR1 is MNHEY and CDR2 is SVGAGI. V lost 0 bases, J lost 0 bases, and 10 bases stayed unmatched. The CDR3 spans 18 residues. Here the CDR3 DNA reads TGTGCCAGCAGTTACTCCGCCCGCAAAGACAGGGTGAACACTGAAGCTTTCTTT. Its translation: CASSYSARKDRVNTEAFF.

This clonotype was counted at least ten times. The V gene is TRBV7-9, the J gene TRBJ2-6; D unresolved. The CDR3 is 17 amino acids. V was shortened by 6 bases and J by 4 bases, with 19 bases between the two germline ends. Germline CDR1 SEHNR, CDR2 FQNEAQ (reference sequence). The CDR3 sequence: CASRQEFVGSGANVLTF. As DNA, the CDR3 is TGTGCCAGCAGACAAGAGTTTGTGGGATCCGGGGCCAACGTCCTGACTTTC.

This rearrangement joins TRBV6-2 or TRBV6-3 to TRBJ2-2; D is uncertain. CDR1 MNHEY and CDR2 SVGEGT come from the germline V gene. Trimming took 2 bases from V and 8 from J, leaving 6 bases between them. CDR3 length: 12 residues. CDR3 DNA: TGTGCCAGCAGTTACAGACGAGGGGAGCTGTTTTTT. This translates into CASSYRRGELFF.

The rearrangement joins TRBV5-5 to TRBJ2-5; D remains ambiguous. The CDR3 totals 14 residues. CDR1 is SGHKS, CDR2 YYEKEE, per germline (reference sequence). Deletions cut 1 base from V and 2 bases from J, with 9 bases between. The CDR3 loop is CASSLMSGQETQYF. CDR3 coding DNA: TGTGCCAGCAGCTTGATGTCAGGACAAGAGACCCAGTACTTC.

In this sample, this clonotype turned up many times. The rearrangement links TRBV20-1 to TRBJ1-2; 12 bases align to TRBD1. This CDR3 comprises 17 residues. The ends lost 6 bases at V and 4 bases at J; junction bases unmatched: 15. Germline assignment: CDR1 DFQATT and CDR2 SNEGSKA (reference sequence). CDR3 residues: CSARRPGQGAGGYGYTF. The CDR3 DNA sequence: TGCAGTGCCCGACGACCGGGACAGGGGGCTGGTGGCTATGGCTACACCTTC.

With regard to this clonotype: A much larger clone differs from this one at a single base, so this may be a read error. The chain links TRBV7-2 to TRBJ1-5, with a tentative D call TRBD1 (6 bases). The CDR3 has 15 residues. Per the germline V gene, CDR1 is SGHTA and CDR2 is FQGNSA. The CDR3 protein is CAGSLESTRGAAQHF. Here the CDR3 DNA reads TGTGCCGGCAGCTTGGAGTCAACCAGGGGTGCGGCCCAGCATTTT.

CDR3 nucleotides: TGCGCCAGCAGCCAAGTCAAATCCAGGGGCACAGATACGCAGTATTTT. Translation gives CASSQVKSRGTDTQYF. This chain joins TRBV4-3 and TRBJ2-3; the D gene is possibly TRBD1 (5 bases). From germline, CDR1 is LGHNA and CDR2 YSLEER. V was shortened by 1 base and J by 1 base, with 12 bases between the two germline ends. CDR3 length: 16 amino acids.

This clonotype occurred many times. The germline gene is not matched at one end of the junction; a read error may be the cause. V is TRBV7-8 and J is TRBJ2-2; the D is unclear. This CDR3 is built from 16 residues. Germline V gene data show CDR1 as SGHVS and CDR2 as FQNEAQ. The CDR3 coding sequence is TGTGCCAGCACCTTATCACCCAGCGCGAACACCGGGGAGCTGTTTTTT. Residues: CASTLSPSANTGELFF.

The chain recombines TRBV12-3 or TRBV12-4 with TRBJ1-6, with D hard to call. The CDR3 length is 17 residues. V gave up 1 base and J gave up 1 base, with 11 bases separating them. The CDR3 spells CASSLDGRRSYNSPLHF. CDR3 DNA sequence: TGTGCCAGCAGTTTAGATGGCCGACGTTCCTATAATTCACCCCTCCACTTT.

With regard to this clonotype: Its ends do not fully match the called genes, so a read error is possible. The chain is built from TRBV7-2 and TRBJ2-4; D unresolved. The V gene's germline CDR1 is SGHTA and CDR2 FQGNSA. The CDR3 consists of 13 residues. In nucleotides, the CDR3 is TGTGACAGCAGCTTGGCAACCAAAAACATGCAGTACTTC. Amino acid sequence: CDSSLATKNMQYF.

This clonotype was observed many times. V and J are TRBV12-3 or TRBV12-4 and TRBJ1-1, with D unresolved. Trimming removed 6 bases at V and 4 bases at J, with 15 bases between. The CDR3 extends over 14 amino acids. CDR3 coding DNA: TGTGCCAGCAGCCACAAACCCCCGGGCACTGAAGCTTTCTTT. It translates to CASSHKPPGTEAFF.